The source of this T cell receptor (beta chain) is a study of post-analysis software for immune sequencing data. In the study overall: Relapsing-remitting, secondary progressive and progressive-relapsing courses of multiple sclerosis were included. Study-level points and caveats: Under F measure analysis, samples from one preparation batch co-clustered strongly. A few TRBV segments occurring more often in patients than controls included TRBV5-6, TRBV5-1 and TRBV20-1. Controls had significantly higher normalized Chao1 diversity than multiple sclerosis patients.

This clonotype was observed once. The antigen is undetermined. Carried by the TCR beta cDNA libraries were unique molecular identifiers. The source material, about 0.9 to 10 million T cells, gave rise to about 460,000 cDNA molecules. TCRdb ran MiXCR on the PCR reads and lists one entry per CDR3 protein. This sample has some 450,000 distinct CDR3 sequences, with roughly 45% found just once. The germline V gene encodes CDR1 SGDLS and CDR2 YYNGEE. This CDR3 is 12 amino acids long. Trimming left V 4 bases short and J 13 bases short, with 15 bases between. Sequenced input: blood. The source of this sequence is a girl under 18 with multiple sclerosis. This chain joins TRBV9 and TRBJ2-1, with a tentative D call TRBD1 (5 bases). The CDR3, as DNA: TGTGCCAGCAGCCCAGACAGACTCGTTCAGTTCTTC. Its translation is CASSPDRLVQFF. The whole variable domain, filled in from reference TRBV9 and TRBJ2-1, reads DSGVTQTPKHLITATGQRVTLRCSPRSGDLSVYWYQQSLDQGLQFLIQYYNGEERAKGNILERFSAQQFPDLHSELNLSSLELGDSALYFCASSPDRLVQFFGPGTRLTVL.